These 3 T cell receptor beta chains originate from one sample sequenced in a study of cytomegalovirus exposure and HLA in healthy donors. The assay was immunoSEQ multiplex PCR, and TCRdb's table has in-frame clones only and misses some. The profile shows about 64,000 clones, around nine tenths of them singletons. Sequenced: PBMCs. Every receptor here comes from a young woman in good health and CMV-seronegative.

The V and J genes are TRBV27 and TRBJ2-1, with 13 bases lining up with TRBD2. The CDR3 length is 18 residues. Germline assignment: CDR1 MNHEY and CDR2 SMNVEV (reference sequence). The V gene end was trimmed by 5 bases and the J gene end by 3 bases; junction bases not matched to a gene: 10. This CDR3 reads CASSPQGLAGARYNEQFF. The CDR3 coding sequence is TGTGCCAGCAGTCCCCAAGGACTAGCGGGAGCCCGCTACAATGAGCAGTTCTTC.

This rearrangement joins TRBV5-4 to TRBJ2-1; 11 nucleotides line up with TRBD2. Germline lookup yields CDR1 SGHNT and CDR2 YYREEE (reference sequence). The CDR3 consists of 17 residues. The V segment lost 5 bases and the J segment 0 bases; nucleotides outside the gene matches: 7. CDR3 residues: CASSPTSGVSSYNEQFF. In DNA form, the CDR3 reads TGTGCCAGCAGTCCGACTAGCGGGGTGAGCTCCTACAATGAGCAGTTCTTC.

This chain joins TRBV7-7 and TRBJ2-2; weak D call: TRBD1 (6 bases). Looked up from germline, CDR1 is SSHAT and CDR2 is FNYEAQ (reference sequence). This CDR3 is 16 amino acids long. V lost 2 bases and J lost 7, with 17 bases in between. This CDR3 reads CASSLSAGVKYGELFF. CDR3 nucleotide sequence: TGTGCCAGCAGCTTATCGGCAGGGGTCAAATACGGGGAGCTGTTTTTT.